Listed below are T cell receptor beta chains from one sample, sequenced in a study of early T cells in non-severe SARS-CoV-2 infection. TCRdb used MiXCR to reprocess the 5' RACE reads, holding one entry per CDR3 protein. The data hold 45,000 to 50,000 distinct CDR3 sequences, with 5.6% observed a single time. Material: whole blood. These TCRs come from an adult who was a healthcare worker with PCR-confirmed SARS-CoV-2 infection or an uninfected control (not recorded which). CDR3s include the opening cysteine and the closing phenylalanine or tryptophan. Fields, in order: V gene, clone size, D gene, J gene, CDR3 DNA, CDR3 protein. The D gene is left open where the match is weak. Size is omitted from some rows. Given values are once, few, many or a class for expanded clones.

TRBV15	few	-	TRBJ1-6	TGTGCCACCAGCAAGGGGGGGGGCGGCTATAATTCACCCCTCCACTTT	CATSKGGGGYNSPLHF
TRBV20-1	many	TRBD1	TRBJ2-7	TGCAGTGCTAGAGGCACGACAGGGACCACCTACGAGCAGTACTTC	CSARGTTGTTYEQYF
TRBV30	many	TRBD2	TRBJ2-1	TGTGCCTGGAGACTAGCGGGGGAGCGGGAGCAGTTCTTC	CAWRLAGEREQFF
TRBV11-2	-	TRBD2	TRBJ2-1	TGTGCCAGCAGCCCCGGACTAGCGGCCCGATTCAATGAGCAGTTCTTC	CASSPGLAARFNEQFF
TRBV27	many	TRBD1	TRBJ1-6	TGTGCCAGCAGTCCAGGACAGGGGAATTCGTATAATTCACCCCTCCACTTT	CASSPGQGNSYNSPLHF
TRBV2	few	-	TRBJ1-1	TGTGCCAGCCGACAAGACCCGAACACTGAAGCTTTCTTT	CASRQDPNTEAFF
TRBV25-1	few	-	TRBJ1-1	TGTGCCAGCAGTGGGTGGGACTTCGAGAACACTGAAGCTTTCTTT	CASSGWDFENTEAFF
TRBV3-1	-	TRBD2	TRBJ2-5	TGTGCCAGCAGCCAAGCGCGGCTAGCGGGGGGACCCCCCCAAGAGACCCAGTACTTC	CASSQARLAGGPPQETQYF
TRBV7-6	many	-	TRBJ1-5	TGTGCCAGCAGCTTAGAACGGGGGGCCGGTCAGCCCCAGCATTTT	CASSLERGAGQPQHF
TRBV24-1	-	TRBD2	TRBJ2-3	TGTGCCACCAGTGATCCGGGAGGAACAGATACGCAGTATTTT	CATSDPGGTDTQYF
TRBV5-4	many	-	TRBJ1-2	TGTGCCAGCAGCTTGGACAGTCTGCCTTTTTATGGCTACACCTTC	CASSLDSLPFYGYTF
TRBV30	many	-	TRBJ2-7	TGTGCCTGGAACATGGACAGTCGCGCCTACGAGCAGTACTTC	CAWNMDSRAYEQYF
TRBV24-1	-	TRBD1	TRBJ1-6	TGTGCCACCAGTGATTCTAGGACAGGGGGTAATTCACCCCTCCACTTT	CATSDSRTGGNSPLHF
TRBV9	many	-	TRBJ1-1	TGTGCCAGCAGCGCCGACCAGAACACTGAAGCTTTCTTT	CASSADQNTEAFF
TRBV5-4	few	TRBD1	TRBJ2-7	TGTGCCAGCAGCTTGGAGGGACAGGTCTACGAGCAGTACTTC	CASSLEGQVYEQYF
TRBV20-1	few	TRBD2	TRBJ2-7	TGCAGTGCTCCCCCGGGGGGAGAGCCCTACGAGCAGTACTTC	CSAPPGGEPYEQYF
TRBV6-1	many	-	TRBJ2-2	TGTGCCAGGGGAACTTCGAACACCGGGGAGCTGTTTTTT	CARGTSNTGELFF
TRBV18	many	TRBD1	TRBJ2-4	TGTGCCAGCTCACCAACAGGGACAGGGGTGAAAAACATTCAGTACTTC	CASSPTGTGVKNIQYF
TRBV29-1	many	-	TRBJ2-7	TGCAGCGTTGAGGGCCGCCCCCAGCAGTACTTC	CSVEGRPQQYF
TRBV12-3/TRBV12-4	many	-	TRBJ1-5	TGTGCCAGCACCTATGGACAGTTAAACAATCAGCCCCAGCATTTT	CASTYGQLNNQPQHF
TRBV7-2	many	-	TRBJ2-5	TGTGCCAGCAGCCCGATGATCACAGGGAAAGAGACCCAGTACTTC	CASSPMITGKETQYF
TRBV20-1	many	-	TRBJ2-5	TGCAGTGCTGCGGACGATACGGGTCGCCAAGAGACCCAGTACTTC	CSAADDTGRQETQYF
TRBV29-1	few	-	TRBJ2-3	TGCAGCGTTGAGCGGCGGGTGGAAGGAGCGCAGTATTTT	CSVERRVEGAQYF
TRBV7-2	many	-	TRBJ1-2	TGTGCCAGCAGCTCGACAAGGGCAGGACTTAACTATGGCTACACCTTC	CASSSTRAGLNYGYTF
TRBV15	many	-	TRBJ2-2	TGTGCCACCAGCAGGAGGGGAGGTCGGTCCGGGGAGCTGTTTTTT	CATSRRGGRSGELFF
TRBV29-1	many	TRBD1	TRBJ2-3	TGCAGCGTCCCACAGGGGAGCGGATCAGATACGCAGTATTTT	CSVPQGSGSDTQYF
TRBV20-1	many	-	TRBJ1-1	TGCAGTGCTAGTTCTCCGGGGAACACTGAAGCTTTCTTT	CSASSPGNTEAFF
TRBV7-2	few	-	TRBJ1-1	TGTGCCACCCGTCGGGCCAGCGGTCCGGGGAGCGTAACTGAAGCTTTCTTT	CATRRASGPGSVTEAFF
TRBV7-2	few	-	TRBJ2-3	TGTGCCAGCAGCTTATGGCAGCCACTGAGCACAGATACGCAGTATTTT	CASSLWQPLSTDTQYF
TRBV7-6	few	TRBD2	TRBJ2-1	TGTGCCAGCAGCCCCTTTAGCGGGAGCTACAATGAGCAGTTCTTC	CASSPFSGSYNEQFF
TRBV11-2	few	-	TRBJ2-6	TGTGCCAGCAGCTTAAACCCCCCCGGGGCTGGGGCCAACGTCCTGACTTTC	CASSLNPPGAGANVLTF
TRBV7-2	few	-	TRBJ2-5	TGTGCCAGCAGCTACGGGACATTGAGAGAGACCCAGTACTTC	CASSYGTLRETQYF
TRBV6-5	many	TRBD2	TRBJ2-1	TGTGCCAGCAGACAGGGACTAGCGGAAAATGAGCAGTTCTTC	CASRQGLAENEQFF
TRBV5-1	-	-	TRBJ2-7	TGCGCCAGCAGCCTAGACTATCGGGACGGAAGCTCCTACGAGCAGTACTTC	CASSLDYRDGSSYEQYF
TRBV6-6	many	TRBD1	TRBJ1-3	TGTGCCAGCAGTTACTCGAGAGGGACAGGGGGCGCCGCTGGAAACACCATATATTTT	CASSYSRGTGGAAGNTIYF
TRBV3-1	-	-	TRBJ1-4	TGTGCCAGCAGCCAAAGAGGGGATGAAAAACTGTTTTTT	CASSQRGDEKLFF
TRBV5-6	many	-	TRBJ1-6	TGTGCCAGCAGCTTCCGTGGGTCACCCCTCCACTTT	CASSFRGSPLHF
TRBV18	many	-	TRBJ1-2	TGTGCCAGCTCACCAGGGACGCGGAACTATGGCTACACCTTC	CASSPGTRNYGYTF
TRBV2	many	-	TRBJ2-5	TGTGCCAGCGTTTTGGGGCTTGAGACCCAGTACTTC	CASVLGLETQYF
TRBV14	many	-	TRBJ1-6	TGTGCCAGCAGCCATACAGGGACCCAAGGACCCCTCCACTTT	CASSHTGTQGPLHF
TRBV2	-	-	TRBJ2-7	TGTGCCAGCAGTGGAGCTAGGGAATACCAGCAGTACTTC	CASSGAREYQQYF
TRBV5-1	-	TRBD1	TRBJ2-2	TGCGCCGTCGACAGGGGCAACACCGGGGAGCTGTTTTTT	CAVDRGNTGELFF
TRBV2	few	-	TRBJ1-1	TGTGCCAGCAGTACCGGGGAGTACACTGAAGCTTTCTTT	CASSTGEYTEAFF
TRBV29-1	few	-	TRBJ2-6	TGCAGCGCGTCAGGAACTGGGGCCAACGTCCTGACTTTC	CSASGTGANVLTF